This entry lists 17 T cell receptor beta chains sequenced from one sample in a study of CD8+ T cells in alopecia areata. Stated treatment: oral pan-JAK inhibitor, 5-10 mg twice daily. Extracted RNA was reverse transcribed, and the resulting cDNA served as sequencing template. TCRdb's table, derived via immunoSEQ multiplex PCR, lists solely in-frame clones and lacks some. Of some 220,000 clones detected, around 57% appear once; the ten largest clones hold 1.5% to 2%. Material: CD4+ T cells sorted from blood, obtained at week 4, from a patient treated with tofacitinib. All receptors derive from a human donor with alopecia areata.

This chain links TRBV29-1 with TRBJ2-5, with D possibly TRBD1 on 5 matching bases. Trimming removed 7 bases at V and 4 bases at J, with 19 bases between. The CDR3 totals 14 residues. Germline V gene sequence: CDR1 SQVTM, CDR2 ANQGSEA. This CDR3 reads CSATGSPRAETQYF. In DNA form, the CDR3 reads TGCAGCGCCACCGGCTCCCCCAGGGCAGAGACCCAGTACTTC.

A single count supports this clone. V gene TRBV10-3 combines with J gene TRBJ1-2; D possibly corresponds to TRBD1 (6 bases). Trimming pared 0 bases from V and 8 bases from J, leaving 13 bases between. The CDR3 is 14 amino acids. Germline CDR1 ENHRY, CDR2 SYGVKD. The DNA of the CDR3 is TGTGCCATCAGTGAGTCCTTGGGGGGCGGCGGCTACACCTTC. Residues: CAISESLGGGGYTF.

V usage is TRBV29-1 and J usage is TRBJ1-1, with D tentatively TRBD1 (6 bases). CDR1 is SQVTM and CDR2 is ANQGSEA in the germline V gene. Trimming took off 5 bases at V and 10 bases at J, with 26 bases between the two ends. CDR3 length: 15 residues. The CDR3 sequence is CSVPPGTPNTVGAFF. CDR3 DNA: TGCAGCGTTCCCCCCGGGACACCCAACACTGTTGGAGCTTTCTTT.

The gene calls are TRBV27 and TRBJ2-3, with D unresolved. There are 14 residues in the CDR3. Germline V gene sequence: CDR1 MNHEY, CDR2 SMNVEV (reference sequence). With 5 bases removed from V and 6 bases from J, the gap between germline ends came to 15 bases. CDR3: CASSRTILVDTQYF. CDR3 DNA: TGTGCCAGCAGTCGAACTATATTGGTGGATACGCAGTATTTT.

This clone appeared once. The V gene is TRBV5-6, the J gene TRBJ2-5, with unresolved D. V was clipped by 3 bases and J by 2 bases, with 11 bases between them. The germline V gene encodes CDR1 SGHDT and CDR2 YYEEEE. The CDR3 loop spans 14 amino acids. The chain's CDR3 is CASSSARRQETQYF. The CDR3, as DNA: TGTGCCAGCAGCTCCGCGCGCCGTCAAGAGACCCAGTACTTC.

The chain uses TRBV29-1 and TRBJ1-1; 9 bases match TRBD1. V was clipped by 5 bases and J by 5 bases; unmatched bases: 6. The CDR3 extends over 13 amino acids. CDR1 is SQVTM, CDR2 ANQGSEA, per germline. The CDR3, as DNA: TGCAGCGTTTTCGTACAGGGGGCGACTGAAGCTTTCTTT. Residues: CSVFVQGATEAFF. The whole variable domain, filled in from reference TRBV29-1 and TRBJ1-1, reads SAVISQKPSRDICQRGTSLTIQCQVDSQVTMMFWYRQQPGQSLTLIATANQGSEATYESGFVIDKFPISRPNLTFSTLTVSNMSPEDSSIYLCSVFVQGATEAFFGQGTRLTVV.

The chain recombines TRBV7-6 with TRBJ2-1; D is uncertain. With 8 bases removed from V and 8 bases from J, the gap between germline ends came to 16 bases. Germline V CDR1 and CDR2: SGHVS, FNYEAQ. There are 13 residues in the CDR3. CDR3 protein: CASRAVGLDEQFF. In DNA form, the CDR3 reads TGTGCCAGCCGAGCAGTGGGTTTGGATGAGCAGTTCTTC.

In its sample, this clone was seen a few times. The same CDR3 is also encoded by other DNA sequences in this sample. The chain is built from TRBV19 and TRBJ2-7; D call uncertain. V lost 4 bases and J lost 4, with 8 bases in between. The germline CDR1 and CDR2 sequences are LNHDA and SQIVND (reference sequence). The CDR3 is made up of 12 amino acids. The CDR3 DNA follows: TGTGCCAGTAGTACGGGCAGTTACGAGCAGTACTTC. It encodes CASSTGSYEQYF.

This chain uses TRBV4-3 with TRBJ1-2, with 8 bases lining up with TRBD1. The trim removed 0 bases at V and 4 bases at J, leaving 4 bases unmatched. CDR3 size: 15 residues. CDR1 LGHNA and CDR2 YSLEER come from the germline V gene. The CDR3 here is CASSQDGDRPYGYTF. Here the CDR3 DNA reads TGCGCCAGCAGCCAAGATGGGGACAGGCCCTATGGCTACACCTTC.

The chain has TRBV10-3 and TRBJ2-5, with 8 bases matching TRBD2. Germline-derived CDR1 and CDR2 are ENHRY and SYGVKD. V shed 4 bases, J shed 0 bases, and the junction held 4 bases outside the gene matches. CDR3 length: 15 amino acids. The CDR3 here is CAISGTSTYQETQYF. Here the CDR3 DNA reads TGTGCCATCAGTGGGACTAGCACTTACCAAGAGACCCAGTACTTC.

The rearrangement uses TRBV29-1 and TRBJ2-3; 9 nucleotides align to TRBD2. This CDR3 spans 15 amino acids. Germline trimming cut 3 bases from V and 6 bases from J; bases unmatched to any gene: 10. Germline V CDR1 and CDR2: SQVTM, ANQGSEA. Here the CDR3 reads CSVDGSGGGMDTQYF. CDR3 nucleotide sequence: TGCAGCGTTGATGGTAGCGGGGGCGGTATGGATACGCAGTATTTT.

This clone was detected a few times. The chain joins TRBV2 to TRBJ1-5, with TRBD1 matching 9 bases. In germline, CDR1 is SNHLY, CDR2 FYNNEI. Unmatched junction bases numbered 7, after V lost 5 bases and J lost 5 bases. The CDR3 has 15 amino acids. CDR3 in amino acids: CASSRTGGLDQPQHF. The CDR3 DNA reads TGTGCCAGCAGTCGCACAGGGGGCCTAGATCAGCCCCAGCATTTT. Together with reference TRBV2 and TRBJ1-5, the CDR3 gives the full variable domain: EPEVTQTPSHQVTQMGQEVILRCVPISNHLYFYWYRQILGQKVEFLVSFYNNEISEKSEIFDDQFSVERPDGSNFTLKIRSTKLEDSAMYFCASSRTGGLDQPQHFGDGTRLSIL.

The chain recombines TRBV5-1 with TRBJ2-7, with D tentatively TRBD1 (6 bases). From germline, CDR1 is SGHRS and CDR2 YFSETQ. The CDR3 length is 15 residues. V was trimmed by 4 bases and J by 5 bases, leaving 19 bases between them. For the CDR3, the DNA is TGCGCCAGCAGCGTCGGCTACAGGGATAGGGACGAGCAGTACTTC. It translates to CASSVGYRDRDEQYF.

In this sample, this clone turned up a few times. The chain employs TRBV29-1 and TRBJ2-5; possibly TRBD2 for D (6 bases). Trimming left V 4 bases short and J 5 bases short, with 11 bases between. The germline gives CDR1 SQVTM, CDR2 ANQGSEA. The CDR3 spans 12 residues. This chain's CDR3 is CSVATSPETQYF. In DNA, the CDR3 is TGCAGCGTTGCGACTAGTCCGGAGACCCAGTACTTC.

The chain uses TRBV19 and TRBJ1-5; D remains ambiguous. The CDR3 runs to 13 residues. V was cut by 8 bases and J by 0 bases, with 8 bases left in between. Per germline, CDR1 LNHDA and CDR2 SQIVND (reference sequence). The CDR3 sequence is CASAGYSNQPQHF. Here the CDR3 DNA reads TGTGCCAGTGCCGGGTATAGCAATCAGCCCCAGCATTTT.

This sequence joins TRBV29-1 and TRBJ2-3; D ambiguous. V was cut by 0 bases and J by 1 base, with 11 bases left in between. Germline CDR1 and CDR2: SQVTM and ANQGSEA. This CDR3 is built from 15 residues. The CDR3: CSVEDRRRGTDTQYF. Written as DNA, the CDR3 is TGCAGCGTTGAAGATCGGCGAAGGGGCACAGATACGCAGTATTTT.

The chain uses TRBV2 and TRBJ1-5, with 11 bases matching TRBD1. The V segment lost 6 bases and the J segment 6 bases; nucleotides outside the gene matches: 4. Germline V gives CDR1 SNHLY, CDR2 FYNNEI. The CDR3 extends over 14 amino acids. As DNA, the CDR3 is TGTGCCAGCAGAGGGGACAGGGGGGCTCAGCCCCAGCATTTT. Protein: CASRGDRGAQPQHF.